This TCR beta chain comes out of a study of vaccination effects on CD4 cells after COVID-19. This table comes from immunoSEQ multiplex PCR, and its TCRdb copy is limited to in-frame clones, with some not included. The profile shows tens of thousands of clones, around 80% of them singletons. Notes on the study in general: In healthy vaccinees, only 1 of 255 vaccine-induced clones cross-reacted with common cold coronaviruses. Clones of infection and vaccine origin contracted markedly late after vaccination.

With V trimmed by 3 bases and J by 4 bases, 6 bases remained unmatched. Germline values: CDR1 KGHSH, CDR2 LQKENI. The CDR3 is 15 amino acids. A word on this clone: Its antigen is currently unknown.

Before sequencing, viral peptide pools were used by the ViraFEST assay to expand antigen-specific CD4+ T cells. Investigators separated out CD4+ T cells once 10 days of culture had passed. Participants received two doses of either the BNT162b2 or mRNA-1273 vaccine. Testing of the vaccine recipients showed negative nucleocapsid antibodies and no prior SARS-CoV-2 infection. The sequences come from CD4+ T cells from PBMCs cultured with HCoV-229E spike peptides, collected after COVID-19 vaccination. The sequence derives from a human donor who received a COVID-19 vaccine. The chain carries TRBV18 and TRBJ2-5, with TRBD1 matching 9 bases. The DNA for the CDR3 is TGTGCCAGCTCACCCAACAGGGGGCGCGGAGAGACCCAGTACTTC. Encoded protein: CASSPNRGRGETQYF.